This TCR beta chain was retrieved from a study of sequential checkpoint blockade in melanoma. Study information: Both treatment sequences were followed by maintenance nivolumab.

Measured with immunoSEQ multiplex PCR; TCRdb has only the in-frame clones, and not every one. Here the sample spans approximately 10,000 clones, around 75% being singletons. As to treatment: randomized to nivolumab then ipilimumab (arm A) or the reverse (arm B). Live CD3+CD8+ CD19− CD56− cells were sorted from PBMCs. CDR1 is SGHAT, CDR2 FQDESV, per germline (reference sequence). V lost 2 bases to trimming and J lost 5 bases; unmatched junction nucleotides: 6. The CDR3 covers 16 residues. Sequences were derived from CD8+ T cells sorted from blood (inferred from file names), sampled from a patient given nivolumab and ipilimumab in sequence. The origin of this receptor is a human donor with melanoma. The chain recombines TRBV11-1 with TRBJ2-5; 12 bases fit TRBD2. The CDR3 loop is CASSLLAGGPWETQYF. CDR3 nucleotide sequence: TGTGCCAGCAGCTTACTAGCGGGGGGGCCCTGGGAGACCCAGTACTTC.